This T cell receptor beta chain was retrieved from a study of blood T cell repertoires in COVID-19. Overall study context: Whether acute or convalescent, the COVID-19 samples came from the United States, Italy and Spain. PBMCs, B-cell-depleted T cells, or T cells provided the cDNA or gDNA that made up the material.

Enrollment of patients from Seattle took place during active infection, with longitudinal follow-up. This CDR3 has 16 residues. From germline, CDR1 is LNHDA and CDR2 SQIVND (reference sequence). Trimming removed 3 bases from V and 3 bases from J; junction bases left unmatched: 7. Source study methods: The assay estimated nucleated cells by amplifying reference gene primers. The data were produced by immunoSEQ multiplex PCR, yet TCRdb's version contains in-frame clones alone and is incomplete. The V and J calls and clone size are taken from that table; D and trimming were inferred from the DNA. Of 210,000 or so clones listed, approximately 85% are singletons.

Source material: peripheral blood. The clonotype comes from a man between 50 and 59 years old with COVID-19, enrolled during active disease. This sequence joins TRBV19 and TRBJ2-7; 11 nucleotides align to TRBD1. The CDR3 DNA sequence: TGTGCCAGTAGTATCTCCTCCGGGACAGGGGGCTACGAGCAGTACTTC. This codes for CASSISSGTGGYEQYF.